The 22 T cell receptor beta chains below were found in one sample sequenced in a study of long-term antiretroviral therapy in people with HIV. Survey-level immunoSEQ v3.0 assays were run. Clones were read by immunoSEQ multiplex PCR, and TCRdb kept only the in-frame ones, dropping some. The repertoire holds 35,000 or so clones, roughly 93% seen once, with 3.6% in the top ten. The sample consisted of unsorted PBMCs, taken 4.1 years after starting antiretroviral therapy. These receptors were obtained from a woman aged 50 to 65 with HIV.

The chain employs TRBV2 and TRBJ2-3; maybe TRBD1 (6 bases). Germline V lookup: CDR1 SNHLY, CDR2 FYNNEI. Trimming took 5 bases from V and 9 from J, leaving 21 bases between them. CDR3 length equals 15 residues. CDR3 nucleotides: TGTGCCAGCAGTCCCGGGGCAGGGGATATACGGACGCAGTATTTT. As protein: CASSPGAGDIRTQYF.

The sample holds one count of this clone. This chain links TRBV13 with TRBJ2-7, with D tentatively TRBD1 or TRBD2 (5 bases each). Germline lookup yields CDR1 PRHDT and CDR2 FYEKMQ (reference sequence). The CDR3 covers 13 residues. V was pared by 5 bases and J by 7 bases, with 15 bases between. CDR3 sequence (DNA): TGTGCCAGCAGCGTGGACCGGGGCCGGGAGCAGTACTTC. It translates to CASSVDRGREQYF.

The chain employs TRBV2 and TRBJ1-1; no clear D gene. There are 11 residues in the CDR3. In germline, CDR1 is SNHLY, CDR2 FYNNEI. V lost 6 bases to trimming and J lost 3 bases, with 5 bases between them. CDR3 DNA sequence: TGTGCCAGCAGGGATTACACTGAAGCTTTCTTT. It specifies CASRDYTEAFF.

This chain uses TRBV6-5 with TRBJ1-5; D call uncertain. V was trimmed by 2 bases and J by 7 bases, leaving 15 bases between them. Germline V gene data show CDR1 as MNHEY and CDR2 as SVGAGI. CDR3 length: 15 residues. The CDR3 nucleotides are TGTGCCAGCAGTTACAACCGGGCCGAGGGCCAGCCCCAGCATTTT. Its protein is CASSYNRAEGQPQHF.

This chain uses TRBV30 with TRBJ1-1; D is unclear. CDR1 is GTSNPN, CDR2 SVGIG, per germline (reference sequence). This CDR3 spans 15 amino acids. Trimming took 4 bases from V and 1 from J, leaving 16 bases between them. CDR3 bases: TGTGCCTGGAAGAATCCCTCACGAGGGAACACTGAAGCTTTCTTT. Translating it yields CAWKNPSRGNTEAFF.

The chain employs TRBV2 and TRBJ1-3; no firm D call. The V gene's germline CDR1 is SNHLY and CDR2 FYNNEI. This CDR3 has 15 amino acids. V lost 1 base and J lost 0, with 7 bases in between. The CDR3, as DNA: TGTGCCAGCAGTGAAGGGCAGAGCTCTGGAAACACCATATATTTT. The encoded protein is CASSEGQSSGNTIYF.

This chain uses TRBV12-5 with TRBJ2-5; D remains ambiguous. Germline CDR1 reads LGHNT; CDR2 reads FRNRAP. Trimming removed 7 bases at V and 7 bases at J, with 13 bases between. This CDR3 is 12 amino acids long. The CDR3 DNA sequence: TGTGCTAGTGCCCCTGCTTCAGGGACCCAGTACTTC. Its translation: CASAPASGTQYF.

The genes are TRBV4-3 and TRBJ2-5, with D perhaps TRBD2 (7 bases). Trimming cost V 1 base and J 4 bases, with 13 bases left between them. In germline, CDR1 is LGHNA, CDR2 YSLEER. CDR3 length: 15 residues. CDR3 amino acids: CASSQARGAAETQYF. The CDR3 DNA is TGCGCCAGCAGCCAAGCTCGGGGGGCAGCAGAGACCCAGTACTTC.

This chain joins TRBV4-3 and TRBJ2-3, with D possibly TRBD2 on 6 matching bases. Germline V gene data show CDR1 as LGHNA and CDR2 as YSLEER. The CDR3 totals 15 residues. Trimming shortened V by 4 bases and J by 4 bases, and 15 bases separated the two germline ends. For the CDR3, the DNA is TGCGCCAGCAGCCTCCAATGGGGGAGGTCAGATACGCAGTATTTT. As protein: CASSLQWGRSDTQYF.

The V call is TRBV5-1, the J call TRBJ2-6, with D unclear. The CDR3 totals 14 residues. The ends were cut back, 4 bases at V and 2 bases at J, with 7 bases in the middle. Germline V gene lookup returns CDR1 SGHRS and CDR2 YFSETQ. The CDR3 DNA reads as TGCGCCAGCAGCGTGGGGACTGGGGCCAACGTCCTGACTTTC. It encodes CASSVGTGANVLTF.

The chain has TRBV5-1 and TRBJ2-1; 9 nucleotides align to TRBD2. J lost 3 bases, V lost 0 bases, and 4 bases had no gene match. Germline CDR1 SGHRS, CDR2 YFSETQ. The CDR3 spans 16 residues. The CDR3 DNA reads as TGCGCCAGCAGCTTGGACGCGCGGGGGGGCTACAATGAGCAGTTCTTC. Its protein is CASSLDARGGYNEQFF.

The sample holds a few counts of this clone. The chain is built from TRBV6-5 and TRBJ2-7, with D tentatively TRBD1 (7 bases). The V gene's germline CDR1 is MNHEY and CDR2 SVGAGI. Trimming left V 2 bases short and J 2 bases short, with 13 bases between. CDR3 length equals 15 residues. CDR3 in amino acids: CASSYEAGGPYEQYF. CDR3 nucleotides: TGTGCCAGCAGTTACGAGGCAGGGGGGCCCTACGAGCAGTACTTC.

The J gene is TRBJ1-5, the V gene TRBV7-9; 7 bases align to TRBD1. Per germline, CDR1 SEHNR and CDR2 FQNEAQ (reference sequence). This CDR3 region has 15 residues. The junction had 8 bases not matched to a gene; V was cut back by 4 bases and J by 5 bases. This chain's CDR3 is CASSSLGTVDQPQHF. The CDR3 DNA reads TGTGCCAGCAGCTCACTAGGGACAGTGGATCAGCCCCAGCATTTT. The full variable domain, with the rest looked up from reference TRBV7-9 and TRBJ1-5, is DTGVSQNPRHKITKRGQNVTFRCDPISEHNRLYWYRQTLGQGPEFLTYFQNEAQLEKSRLLSDRFSAERPKGSFSTLEIQRTEQGDSAMYLCASSSLGTVDQPQHFGDGTRLSIL.

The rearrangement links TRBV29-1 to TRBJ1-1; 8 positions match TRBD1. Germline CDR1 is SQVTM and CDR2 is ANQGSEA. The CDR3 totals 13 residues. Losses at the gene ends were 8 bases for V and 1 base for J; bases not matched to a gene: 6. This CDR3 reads CSIRGLGNTEAFF. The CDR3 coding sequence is TGCAGCATCAGGGGGCTAGGGAACACTGAAGCTTTCTTT.

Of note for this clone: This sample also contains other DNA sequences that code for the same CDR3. CDR3 nucleotide sequence: TGCGCCAGCAGCTTGGATCGTTACGAGCAGTACTTC. Protein: CASSLDRYEQYF. The chain joins TRBV5-1 to TRBJ2-7; no clear D. V lost 0 bases and J lost 4, with 5 bases in between. The CDR3 spans 12 residues. From germline, CDR1 is SGHRS and CDR2 YFSETQ.

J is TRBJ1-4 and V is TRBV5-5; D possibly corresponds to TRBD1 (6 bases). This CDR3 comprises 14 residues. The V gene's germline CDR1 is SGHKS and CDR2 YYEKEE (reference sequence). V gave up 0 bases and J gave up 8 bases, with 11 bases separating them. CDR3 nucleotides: TGTGCCAGCAGCTTGGGAGGGGGGAACGAAAAACTGTTTTTT. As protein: CASSLGGGNEKLFF.

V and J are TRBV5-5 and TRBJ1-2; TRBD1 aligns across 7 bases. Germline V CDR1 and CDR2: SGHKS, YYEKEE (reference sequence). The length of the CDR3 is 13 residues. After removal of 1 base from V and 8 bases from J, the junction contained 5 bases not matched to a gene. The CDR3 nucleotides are TGTGCCAGCAGCTTGCGAGGGGGCTTAGGCTACACCTTC. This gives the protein CASSLRGGLGYTF.

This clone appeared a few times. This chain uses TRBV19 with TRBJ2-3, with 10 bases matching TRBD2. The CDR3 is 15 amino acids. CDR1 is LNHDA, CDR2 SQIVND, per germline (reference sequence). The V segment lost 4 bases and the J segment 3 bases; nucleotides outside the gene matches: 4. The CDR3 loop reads CASSSPGLATDTQYF. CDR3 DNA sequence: TGTGCCAGTAGTAGTCCGGGACTAGCGACAGATACGCAGTATTTT.

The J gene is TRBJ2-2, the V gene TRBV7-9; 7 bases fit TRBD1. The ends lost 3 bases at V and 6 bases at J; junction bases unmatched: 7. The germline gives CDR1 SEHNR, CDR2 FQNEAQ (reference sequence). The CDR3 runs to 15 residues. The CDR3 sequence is CASSFSTGAAGELFF. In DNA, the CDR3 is TGTGCCAGCAGCTTTTCAACAGGGGCGGCCGGGGAGCTGTTTTTT.

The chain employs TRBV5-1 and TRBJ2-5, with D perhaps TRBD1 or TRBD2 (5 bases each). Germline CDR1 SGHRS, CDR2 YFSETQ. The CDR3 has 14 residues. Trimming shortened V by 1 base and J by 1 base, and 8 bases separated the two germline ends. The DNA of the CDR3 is TGCGCCAGCAGCTTGTCCGGGGCCCAAGAGACCCAGTACTTC. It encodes CASSLSGAQETQYF.

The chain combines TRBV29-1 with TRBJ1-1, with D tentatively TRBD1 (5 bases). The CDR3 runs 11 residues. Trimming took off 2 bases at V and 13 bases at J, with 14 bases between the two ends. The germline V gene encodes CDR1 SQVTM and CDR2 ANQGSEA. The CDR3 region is CSVELRESVFF. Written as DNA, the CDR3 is TGCAGCGTTGAACTCAGGGAGTCGGTTTTCTTT. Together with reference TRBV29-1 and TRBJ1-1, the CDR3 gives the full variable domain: SAVISQKPSRDICQRGTSLTIQCQVDSQVTMMFWYRQQPGQSLTLIATANQGSEATYESGFVIDKFPISRPNLTFSTLTVSNMSPEDSSIYLCSVELRESVFFGQGTRLTVV.

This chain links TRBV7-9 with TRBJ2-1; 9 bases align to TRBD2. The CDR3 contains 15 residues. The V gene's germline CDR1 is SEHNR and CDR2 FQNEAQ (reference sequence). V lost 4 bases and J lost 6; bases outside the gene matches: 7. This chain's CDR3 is CASSSTERGANEQFF. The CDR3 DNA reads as TGTGCCAGCAGCTCAACTGAGCGGGGGGCCAATGAGCAGTTCTTC.